This T cell receptor (beta chain) comes out of a study of graft-versus-host responses after intestinal transplantation (dated by TCRdb to the early 2020s). With regard to the full study: Recipients received multivisceral, liver-intestinal, or isolated intestinal transplants. Anti-thymocyte globulin induction was given to all recipients, followed by maintenance tacrolimus and steroids for 2 to 3 years. Graft-versus-host and host-versus-graft alloreactive T cell clones were tracked in the graft, circulation and bone marrow after intestinal transplantation using bulk TCR-beta CDR3 sequencing. Alloreactive clones were identified by sequencing pre-transplant mixed lymphocyte reaction products and comparing these products with unstimulated pre-transplant donor and recipient T cells. The cohort enrolled under 25 intestinal transplant recipients including one retransplant, and a few patients lacking pretransplant specimens were excluded. Donor T cell macrochimerism was defined as a peak of at least 4% donor T cells among recipient peripheral blood mononuclear cells. Rather than going through the commercial service, samples from a few later patients were sequenced in-house on an Illumina MiSeq and processed with MiXCR.

The method was the immunoSEQ multiplex PCR assay. For most patients, high-throughput TCR-beta CDR3 sequencing of genomic DNA was performed by Adaptive Biotechnologies. Under the source paper's analysis protocol: Adaptive's ImmunoSEQ software was the source of the TCR sequencing data for about 17 patients, while a few other patients were processed with MiXCR and VDJtools. CDR3 nucleotide sequences shared between donor and recipient were removed because the origin of such sequences could not be assigned. To be classed as alloreactive, a clone needed at least 2-fold expansion over unstimulated cells and a minimum CFSE-low frequency of 0.002% (template counts) or 0.001% (read counts). Clones detected in sequenced pre-transplant spleen, lymph node, or MLR CFSE-low populations of the donor or recipient were defined as mappable. The cumulative frequency of alloreactive clones was calculated as a percentage of all sequences, weighted by copy number. The clones in this table, taken by TCRdb from immuneACCESS, are in-frame only. Not every clone is retained; where verified, under half of the shortfall comes from an unresolved V gene, and the cause of the rest is unknown. V and J calls and clone size are as listed in that table; D and trimming were resolved from the DNA. The sample table lists about 11,000 clones, roughly 79% of them with a count of one. The biggest ten clones account for about 9% of the sample.

CDR1 and CDR2, looked up from the germline V gene, are SNHLY and FYNNEI. The CDR3, from cysteine to phenylalanine, totals 15 residues. Of the read, only the CDR3 DNA is kept; its 45 bases are in frame from base 1. Cut back by 7 bases and 11 bases, the V and J ends lie 21 bases apart. Comment on this clone: Its antigen remains undetermined. Qualities for individual bases were not recorded, and no much larger clone is one base off.

Intraepithelial and lamina propria lymphocytes were isolated from graft specimens using dithiothreitol, EDTA incubations and collagenase D digestion. Bulk TCR-beta sequencing was performed on serial intestinal graft biopsy specimens collected as late as 600 days after transplant. Points the paper makes about the study in general: Early after transplant, declines in HvG clones were associated with peak levels of circulating GvH clones. The relatively low number and heterogeneity of intestinal transplant patients limited the conclusions. High GvH to HvG T cell clonal ratios were observed in the allografts of patients with donor T cell macrochimerism. GvH clones were detected in recipient bone marrow, and some of these GvH clones were observed earlier in ileal mucosa or blood, consistent with an intestinal mucosal origin.

The chain joins TRBV2 to TRBJ1-6; 6 matching bases give a weak D call of TRBD1. The material was ileum tissue, obtained 23 days after intestinal transplant. This receptor was taken from a human patient who received an intestinal transplant, so some T cells may come from the graft donor. The sequenced DNA: TGTGCCAGCACCGTACGGGGGGGCACGATCGCACCCCTCCACTTT. This translates into CASTVRGGTIAPLHF. The full variable domain, with segments outside the CDR3 supplied by the reference TRBV2 and TRBJ1-6 proteins, appears as EPEVTQTPSHQVTQMGQEVILRCVPISNHLYFYWYRQILGQKVEFLVSFYNNEISEKSEIFDDQFSVERPDGSNFTLKIRSTKLEDSAMYFCASTVRGGTIAPLHFGNGTRLTVT.